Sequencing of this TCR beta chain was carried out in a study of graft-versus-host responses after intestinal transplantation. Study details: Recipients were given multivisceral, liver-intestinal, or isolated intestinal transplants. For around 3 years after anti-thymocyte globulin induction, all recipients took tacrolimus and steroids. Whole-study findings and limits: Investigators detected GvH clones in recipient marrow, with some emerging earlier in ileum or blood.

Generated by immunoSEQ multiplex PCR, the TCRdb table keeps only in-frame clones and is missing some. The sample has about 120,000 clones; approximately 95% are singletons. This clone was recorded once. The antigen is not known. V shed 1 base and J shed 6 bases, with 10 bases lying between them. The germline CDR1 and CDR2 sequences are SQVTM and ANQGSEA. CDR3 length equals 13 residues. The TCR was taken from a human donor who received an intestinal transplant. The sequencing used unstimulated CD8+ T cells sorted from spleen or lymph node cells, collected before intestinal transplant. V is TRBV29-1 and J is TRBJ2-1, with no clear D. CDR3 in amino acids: CSVEASAGNEQFF. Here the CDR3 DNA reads TGCAGCGTTGAAGCATCGGCTGGCAATGAGCAGTTCTTC.